The 13 T cell receptor beta chains presented below share a single source sample, sequenced in a study of blood T cell repertoires in COVID-19. This table comes from immunoSEQ multiplex PCR, and its TCRdb copy is limited to in-frame clones, with some not included. The sample records about 140,000 clones, around four fifths being singletons. What was sequenced was peripheral blood. The origin of the receptors is a woman of 80 years or more with acute or convalescent COVID-19.

The chain combines TRBV5-1 with TRBJ2-5; weak D call: TRBD1 (5 bases). Germline CDR1 and CDR2: SGHRS and YFSETQ. This CDR3 spans 16 amino acids. Trimming pared 3 bases from V and 0 bases from J, leaving 15 bases between. The CDR3 protein is CASSSDLDTHQETQYF. CDR3 nucleotides: TGCGCCAGCAGCTCGGACCTGGACACGCACCAAGAGACCCAGTACTTC.

V usage is TRBV28 and J usage is TRBJ2-7, with TRBD1 matching over 9 bases. Germline V lookup: CDR1 MDHEN, CDR2 SYDVKM. Losses at the gene ends were 4 bases for V and 4 bases for J; bases not matched to a gene: 8. This CDR3 is 15 amino acids long. The CDR3 spells CASSSWTGDPYEQYF. The CDR3 nucleotides read TGTGCCAGCAGTTCTTGGACAGGGGATCCTTACGAGCAGTACTTC.

The genes are TRBV5-1 and TRBJ2-1; 10 bases fit TRBD2. V trimming: 4 bases; J trimming: 5 bases; junction bases outside the gene matches: 3. CDR3 size: 14 residues. Germline lookup yields CDR1 SGHRS and CDR2 YFSETQ. Written as DNA, the CDR3 is TGCGCCAGCAGCCTTAGCGGGGGGCACAATGAGCAGTTCTTC. It is translated as CASSLSGGHNEQFF.

The chain employs TRBV30 and TRBJ2-3; D is uncertain. The CDR3 sequence is 15 residues long. Germline V gives CDR1 GTSNPN, CDR2 SVGIG (reference sequence). Trimming removed 1 base at V and 0 bases at J, with 11 bases between. The CDR3 sequence: CAWSASVGSTDTQYF. The CDR3 DNA reads TGTGCCTGGAGTGCATCAGTGGGCAGCACAGATACGCAGTATTTT.

CDR3 amino acids: CAWSIGGGTYEQYF. CDR3 nucleotide sequence: TGTGCCTGGAGTATCGGAGGTGGTACCTACGAGCAGTACTTC. The chain joins TRBV30 to TRBJ2-7; TRBD2 is a possible D gene (5 bases). Germline CDR1 GTSNPN, CDR2 SVGIG (reference sequence). Between the trimmed V and J ends, which lost 2 bases and 2 bases, there was a span of 13 bases. The length of the CDR3 is 14 residues.

V gene TRBV24-1 combines with J gene TRBJ2-5; D unresolved. Trimming pared 3 bases from V and 7 bases from J, leaving 5 bases between. The CDR3 is made up of 11 amino acids. From germline, CDR1 is KGHDR and CDR2 SFDVKD. CDR3 residues: CATSDRWTQYF. The CDR3 bases are TGTGCCACCAGTGATCGGTGGACCCAGTACTTC.

This rearrangement joins TRBV3-1 (or the pseudogene TRBV3-2) to TRBJ2-7, with D possibly matching TRBD2 (5 bases). CDR1 is LGHDT and CDR2 is YNNKEL in the germline V gene (reference sequence). The CDR3 loop spans 13 amino acids. Trimming cost V 4 bases and J 3 bases, with 10 bases left between them. The CDR3 DNA sequence: TGTGCCAGCAGCCCGGGAAGGGACTACGAGCAGTACTTC. It yields the protein CASSPGRDYEQYF.

The V call is TRBV19, the J call TRBJ2-7, with D possibly TRBD1 on 5 matching bases. In germline, CDR1 is LNHDA, CDR2 SQIVND (reference sequence). This CDR3 contains 15 residues. The V end was cut by 1 base, the J end by 0 bases, with 10 bases between. The CDR3 bases are TGTGCCAGTAGTATAGCGGACACGAGCTCCTACGAGCAGTACTTC. As protein: CASSIADTSSYEQYF.

This clone has only a few counts. This chain joins TRBV10-3 and TRBJ1-5; 10 bases align to TRBD1. The ends lost 5 bases at V and 4 bases at J; junction bases unmatched: 5. This CDR3 comprises 15 residues. Germline assignment: CDR1 ENHRY and CDR2 SYGVKD. DNA for the CDR3: TGTGCCATCAGTCGGGACAGGGGTGAGAATCAGCCCCAGCATTTT. Residues: CAISRDRGENQPQHF.

This clone was detected only once. V is TRBV28 and J is TRBJ2-1; a weak D match, TRBD2 (5 bases). Germline V gives CDR1 MDHEN, CDR2 SYDVKM. The CDR3 is 12 amino acids. Trimming stripped 7 bases from V and 9 bases from J, with 13 bases between. The CDR3 spells CASMWPGVEQFF. CDR3 DNA: TGTGCCAGCATGTGGCCCGGGGTTGAGCAGTTCTTC.

V is TRBV27 and J is TRBJ2-2; D uncertain. V was clipped by 1 base and J by 6 bases, with 15 bases between them. This CDR3 region has 16 residues. Germline-derived CDR1 and CDR2 are MNHEY and SMNVEV (reference sequence). CDR3 region: CASSLFAHLGPGELFF. DNA for the CDR3: TGTGCCAGCAGTTTATTTGCTCACTTGGGCCCCGGGGAGCTGTTTTTT.

This chain links TRBV2 with TRBJ2-5; no definite D call. V was clipped by 2 bases and J by 4 bases, with 14 bases between them. This CDR3 spans 15 amino acids. Per germline, CDR1 SNHLY and CDR2 FYNNEI. DNA of the CDR3: TGTGCCAGCAGTGAACTGGCTAGTAGATCAGAGACCCAGTACTTC. Its translation: CASSELASRSETQYF.

V gene TRBV29-1 combines with J gene TRBJ1-2, with 7 positions matching TRBD1. Germline CDR1 is SQVTM and CDR2 is ANQGSEA. V shed 6 bases, J shed 4 bases, and the junction held 8 bases outside the gene matches. The CDR3 runs 13 residues. The CDR3 bases are TGCAGCGTGCTGACAGGGTCGGCCTATGGCTACACCTTC. Protein sequence: CSVLTGSAYGYTF. Together with reference TRBV29-1 and TRBJ1-2, the CDR3 gives the full variable domain: SAVISQKPSRDICQRGTSLTIQCQVDSQVTMMFWYRQQPGQSLTLIATANQGSEATYESGFVIDKFPISRPNLTFSTLTVSNMSPEDSSIYLCSVLTGSAYGYTFGSGTRLTVV.